This T cell receptor (beta chain) was profiled in a study of cytomegalovirus exposure and HLA in healthy donors. In the PCR, 60 Vbeta and 13 Jbeta primers were used. Per the study methods: Later reanalysis found 80 million or so unique TCR beta chains, around 11 million of them shared. Clones were sequenced by immunoSEQ multiplex PCR, and TCRdb holds only the in-frame ones, with some missing. The DNA gave D and trimming, while V, J and clone size come from that table. This sample has about 190,000 clones, with around four fifths found just once. As to this clone: Its antigen remains unidentified. Within the sample, other DNA sequences also encode this same CDR3.

Study-level findings and limits: Earlier findings revealed that most TCR beta V segments proved productive either about 90% or about 30% of the time.

Donors likely had unrecorded immune exposures despite being nominally healthy when sampled. Germline V lookup: CDR1 KGHSH, CDR2 LQKENI. With 6 bases clipped from V and 1 base from J, the junction kept 5 bases outside the gene matches. The CDR3 sequence is 15 residues long. The sequence derives from a boy between 2 and 10 years old in good health and CMV-seronegative. The rearrangement joins TRBV18 to TRBJ2-3; 9 nucleotides line up with TRBD2. Specimen: PBMCs. The CDR3 DNA sequence: TGTGCCAGCTCCCCCCGACTAGCGGGCACAGATACGCAGTATTTT. It codes for CASSPRLAGTDTQYF. Together with reference TRBV18 and TRBJ2-3, the CDR3 gives the full variable domain: NAGVMQNPRHLVRRRGQEARLRCSPMKGHSHVYWYRQLPEEGLKFMVYLQKENIIDESGMPKERFSAEFPKEGPSILRIQQVVRGDSAAYFCASSPRLAGTDTQYFGPGTRLTVL.